These 10 T cell receptor beta chains were all obtained from the same sample, sequenced in a study of response to subunit inactivated influenza vaccine (dated by TCRdb to the late 2010s). The library came from RT-PCR. The sequencer was an Illumina HiSeq 2500. In-frame beta chains were kept once TCRdb had trimmed the public reads at Q25 with fastp and called clones with MiXCR. A single entry per CDR3 protein holds the most common genes and DNA from its merged rows. Recorded for this sample are hundreds of thousands of distinct CDR3 sequences; 21% of them occurred a single time. Of the sample, 10% is held by the ten largest clones. The sample here was PBMCs from blood, taken approximately 20 months after vaccination. The receptors come from a man aged 50-75 years who received an inactivated influenza vaccine. Donor details come from another sample of the same person, matched by shared clones.

This clonotype was found many times. This sequence joins TRBV12-3 or TRBV12-4 and TRBJ2-1, with TRBD2 identical over 8 bases. V lost 3 bases, J lost 7 bases, and 5 bases stayed unmatched. This CDR3 region has 14 residues. In DNA form, the CDR3 reads TGTGCCAGCAGTTTTCTAGCGGGCGCGAATGAGCAGTTCTTC. It translates to CASSFLAGANEQFF.

The genes are TRBV20-1 and TRBJ2-5; 8 nucleotides line up with TRBD1. Germline V gives CDR1 DFQATT, CDR2 SNEGSKA (reference sequence). CDR3 length: 14 residues. The ends lost 4 bases at V and 3 bases at J; junction bases unmatched: 7. The CDR3 here is CSATDRVRKETQYF. CDR3 DNA: TGCAGTGCTACGGACAGGGTGAGGAAAGAGACCCAGTACTTC.

The chain carries TRBV6-1 and TRBJ2-7, with D maybe TRBD2 (7 bases). The CDR3 is 16 residues long. V was shortened by 2 bases and J by 2 bases, with 16 bases between the two germline ends. Germline-derived CDR1 and CDR2 are MNHNS and SASEGT. DNA of the CDR3: TGTGCCAGCAGTGAATGGTTAGAGGGGGGGGCCTACGAGCAGTACTTC. Translation gives CASSEWLEGGAYEQYF.

J is TRBJ2-3 and V is TRBV6-5, with TRBD2 matching 8 bases. CDR3 length: 17 residues. The germline CDR1 and CDR2 sequences are MNHEY and SVGAGI. Trimming removed 4 bases from V and 3 bases from J; junction bases left unmatched: 12. This CDR3 reads CASSSQTSGRTTDTQYF. CDR3 sequence (DNA): TGTGCCAGCAGTTCCCAAACTAGCGGAAGAACGACAGATACGCAGTATTTT.

This clonotype was picked up many times. The chain joins TRBV5-1 to TRBJ1-2, with TRBD1 matching 12 bases. The germline V gene encodes CDR1 SGHRS and CDR2 YFSETQ. Trimming cost V 0 bases and J 8 bases; bases outside gene matches: 5. The CDR3 length is 15 residues. The CDR3 nucleotides read TGCGCCAGCAGCTTGGACGGGACAGGGGGCGGCGGCTACACCTTC. Translated: CASSLDGTGGGGYTF.

This clonotype has only a few counts. The rearrangement joins TRBV12-3 or TRBV12-4 to TRBJ1-2, with 9 bases matching TRBD1. Trimming cost V 6 bases and J 3 bases; bases outside gene matches: 5. This CDR3 has 14 residues. For the CDR3, the DNA is TGTGCCAGCAGGGGACAGGGAGATTACTATGGCTACACCTTC. Its translation: CASRGQGDYYGYTF.

The chain links TRBV4-1 to TRBJ2-2, with D unclear. V lost 4 bases to trimming and J lost 1 base, with 4 bases between them. This CDR3 is built from 13 residues. Per the germline V gene, CDR1 is MGHRA and CDR2 is YSYEKL. CDR3 sequence reads: CASSLKNTGELFF. Written as DNA, the CDR3 is TGCGCCAGCAGCCTTAAGAACACCGGGGAGCTGTTTTTT.

This clonotype was seen repeatedly, ten times or more. The gene calls are TRBV12-3 or TRBV12-4 and TRBJ1-2; D gene uncertain. V was pared by 5 bases and J by 4 bases, with 8 bases between. The CDR3 has 12 residues. CDR3 bases: TGTGCCAGCAGTCCGCGGTCCTATGGCTACACCTTC. The encoded protein is CASSPRSYGYTF.

The chain recombines TRBV4-3 with TRBJ2-2; no clear D gene. V was shortened by 0 bases and J by 7 bases, with 6 bases between the two germline ends. Germline V gives CDR1 LGHNA, CDR2 YSLEER. This CDR3 is 13 amino acids long. The CDR3 bases are TGCGCCAGCAGCCAAGATCACTACGGGGAGCTGTTTTTT. It is translated as CASSQDHYGELFF.

This chain links TRBV11-2 with TRBJ1-6, with D possibly TRBD1 on 6 matching bases. From germline, CDR1 is SGHAT and CDR2 FQNNGV. Trimming removed 5 bases from V and 7 bases from J, with 15 bases in between. The CDR3 totals 15 residues. DNA of the CDR3: TGTGCCAGCAGCAGTGAAACAGGGAAGAATTCACCCCTCCACTTT. Its translation: CASSSETGKNSPLHF.